This TCR beta chain comes out of a study of cytomegalovirus exposure and HLA in healthy donors. Background on the study: As an earlier analysis found, about 179 million T cells yielded 100 million to 130 million unique TCR beta sequences. Findings and limits, study-wide: Among CMV-associated TCR beta chains, most appeared HLA-restricted in a later analysis. A few of the chains that were CMV-associated were confirmed in vitro to be specific for CMV antigens.

This clone was detected a few times. The antigen remains unidentified. This CDR3 region has 13 residues. CDR1 and CDR2 from the germline V gene are MNHNY and SVGAGI (reference sequence). The ends were cut back, 6 bases at V and 5 bases at J, with 8 bases in the middle. Primers for the PCR totalled 60 Vbeta and 13 Jbeta. Clones were sequenced by immunoSEQ multiplex PCR, and TCRdb holds only the in-frame ones, with some missing. The sample holds some 190,000 clones, roughly a tenth seen once. The sequence was obtained from a woman in her 30s in good health and CMV-seropositive. Sequencing was carried out using PBMCs. V is TRBV6-6 and J is TRBJ1-6; perhaps TRBD1 as D (5 bases). For the CDR3, the DNA is TGTGCCAGCAGCGGACAAGATAATTCACCCCTCCACTTT. It codes for CASSGQDNSPLHF.